One and the same sample provided the 9 T cell receptor beta chains below, sequenced in a study of T cell responses to AZD1222 COVID-19 vaccine. Generated by immunoSEQ multiplex PCR, the TCRdb table keeps only in-frame clones and is missing some. The data contain about 140,000 clones, 92% of them singletons. Sample: peripheral blood, taken on day 0 of AZD1222 vaccination. The origin of the receptors is an adult in good health.

The rearrangement uses TRBV10-2 and TRBJ2-7, with D unresolved. Trimming pared 8 bases from V and 4 bases from J, leaving 6 bases between. Germline CDR1 and CDR2: WSHSY and SAAADI. The length of the CDR3 is 10 residues. CDR3 bases: TGCGCCAGCGCGCAGTACGAGCAGTACTTC. Translation gives CASAQYEQYF.

This sequence joins TRBV6-1 and TRBJ1-1; unclear D gene. The CDR3 is made up of 14 amino acids. The germline CDR1 and CDR2 sequences are MNHNS and SASEGT. Trimming removed 2 bases at V and 5 bases at J, with 12 bases between. CDR3 amino acids: CASSEWGGRTEAFF. The CDR3 coding sequence is TGTGCCAGCAGTGAATGGGGAGGGCGGACTGAAGCTTTCTTT.

The V call is TRBV9, the J call TRBJ2-3; D unresolved. Germline CDR1 SGDLS, CDR2 YYNGEE. Between the trimmed V and J ends, which lost 4 bases and 2 bases, there was a span of 8 bases. This CDR3 spans 13 amino acids. The CDR3 spells CASSLRTTDTQYF. CDR3 DNA sequence: TGTGCCAGCAGCCTTCGAACCACAGATACGCAGTATTTT.

The chain recombines TRBV7-6 with TRBJ1-2, with D possibly TRBD1 on 6 matching bases. The germline CDR1 and CDR2 sequences are SGHVS and FNYEAQ. This CDR3 contains 13 residues. Deletions cut 5 bases from V and 5 bases from J, with 12 bases between. The CDR3 is CASSPTTGYGYTF. Here the CDR3 DNA reads TGTGCCAGCAGCCCCACTACAGGGTATGGCTACACCTTC. Variable domain in full (rest from reference TRBV7-6 and TRBJ1-2): GAGVSQSPRYKVTKRGQDVALRCDPISGHVSLYWYRQALGQGPEFLTYFNYEAQQDKSGLPNDRFSAERPEGSISTLTIQRTEQRDSAMYRCASSPTTGYGYTFGSGTRLTVV.

V gene TRBV7-9 combines with J gene TRBJ1-1; D is unresolved. Trimming removed 4 bases at V and 0 bases at J, with 6 bases between. CDR3 size: 13 residues. The V gene's germline CDR1 is SEHNR and CDR2 FQNEAQ (reference sequence). The CDR3 region has the DNA TGTGCCAGCAGCTCCCCCATGAACACTGAAGCTTTCTTT. Protein product: CASSSPMNTEAFF.

The J gene is TRBJ2-7, the V gene TRBV7-4; 11 nucleotides line up with TRBD1. Trimming cost V 0 bases and J 7 bases; bases outside gene matches: 11. Per germline, CDR1 SGHVT and CDR2 SQSDAQ. This CDR3 has 17 residues. The chain's CDR3 is CASSLASGQGARLEQYF. CDR3 in DNA: TGTGCCAGCAGCTTAGCCTCCGGACAGGGGGCTCGGCTAGAGCAGTACTTC.

This rearrangement joins TRBV5-4 to TRBJ1-2; D is uncertain. Germline lookup yields CDR1 SGHNT and CDR2 YYREEE (reference sequence). This CDR3 has 13 residues. Trimming pared 6 bases from V and 1 base from J, leaving 10 bases between. The DNA of the CDR3 is TGTGCCAGCAAATCGGGGAGTAACTATGGCTACACCTTC. It encodes CASKSGSNYGYTF.

V gene TRBV6-5 combines with J gene TRBJ1-1, with no clear D. Looked up from germline, CDR1 is MNHEY and CDR2 is SVGAGI. The CDR3 sequence is 10 residues long. Trimming pared 9 bases from V and 5 bases from J, leaving 7 bases between. In DNA form, the CDR3 reads TGTGCCAGATCGGCGACTGAAGCTTTCTTT. This codes for CARSATEAFF.

The chain uses TRBV28 and TRBJ2-3; 7 bases align to TRBD2. Trimming at V came to 1 base and at J to 0 bases, leaving 19 bases not matched to a gene. This CDR3 has 21 amino acids. Germline V gene lookup returns CDR1 MDHEN and CDR2 SYDVKM. The CDR3 protein is CASSLSTLRASGDTSTDTQYF. The CDR3 nucleotides read TGTGCCAGCAGTTTATCAACCCTCCGGGCTAGCGGAGATACTAGCACAGATACGCAGTATTTT.